The TCR beta chain under discussion was sequenced for a study of shared clonotypes between healthy human individuals. CDR3 length equals 16 residues. In germline, CDR1 is MDHEN, CDR2 SYDVKM. V was clipped by 2 bases and J by 10 bases; unmatched bases: 13. The assay was run at deep level. TCRdb's copy holds only in-frame clones and misses some; the assay was immunoSEQ multiplex PCR. This table holds a few million clones, more than 85% found once. Healthy adults negative for HIV, lacking recent acute infections or vaccinations, served as donors. This TCR came from a man between 18 and 29 years old in good health. Some clones in this sample may be carry-over from other donors' samples. The material sequenced was naive CD4+ T cells from PBMCs. Subset in this sample: CD45RA+ positively selected. The chain is built from TRBV28 and TRBJ2-1; 8 nucleotides agree with TRBD2. The CDR3 sequence is CASSLPSGSLSGEQFF. The CDR3 DNA reads as TGTGCCAGCAGTTTACCCAGCGGGAGTCTGAGCGGAGAGCAGTTCTTC.